What follows are 8 T cell receptor beta chains derived from one specimen sequenced in a study of CD8 T cells in Susac syndrome. A quantity of roughly 0.5 to 1 ug RNA underwent reverse transcription using random hexamers. TCRdb reprocessed the immunoSEQ multiplex PCR reads via MiXCR and lists one record per CDR3 protein. The sample yields about 440,000 distinct CDR3 sequences, approximately 89% seen once. Source material: CD8+ T cells from PBMCs. These receptors originate from a human donor with multiple sclerosis.

The chain employs TRBV19 and TRBJ1-2; 9 bases are a match to TRBD1. The CDR3 consists of 15 residues. V lost 2 bases and J lost 8; bases outside the gene matches: 9. Germline V gene data show CDR1 as LNHDA and CDR2 as SQIVND (reference sequence). The CDR3 nucleotides read TGTGCCAGTAGTATACCCTCAGGACAGGGGAGAGGCTACACCTTC. It is translated as CASSIPSGQGRGYTF.

This chain uses TRBV3-1 with TRBJ2-2; 9 bases map to TRBD1. V was pared by 1 base and J by 8 bases, with 11 bases of the junction left unmatched. CDR1 is LGHDT and CDR2 is YNNKEL in the germline V gene (reference sequence). This CDR3 spans 17 amino acids. CDR3 DNA sequence: TGTGCCAGCAGCCAAGGTTGGGGACAGGGTCCCTATGGGGAGCTGTTTTTT. It specifies CASSQGWGQGPYGELFF.

This chain uses TRBV5-1 with TRBJ2-3, with 10 bases matching TRBD2. The CDR3 has 18 residues. CDR1 and CDR2 from the germline V gene are SGHRS and YFSETQ. J gave up 0 bases and V 0 bases, and 7 bases lay outside the gene matches. The DNA for the CDR3 is TGCGCCAGCAGCTTGGCCGGACTAGCGGAGACTAGCACAGATACGCAGTATTTT. Translation gives CASSLAGLAETSTDTQYF. The variable domain in full, with the rest retrieved from reference TRBV5-1 and TRBJ2-3, is KAGVTQTPRYLIKTRGQQVTLSCSPISGHRSVSWYQQTPGQGLQFLFEYFSETQRNKGNFPGRFSGRQFSNSRSEMNVSTLELGDSALYLCASSLAGLAETSTDTQYFGPGTRLTVL.

The chain couples TRBV9 to TRBJ1-1; no firm D call. V lost 4 bases, J lost 0 bases, and 13 bases lay in between. Germline V gives CDR1 SGDLS, CDR2 YYNGEE. The CDR3 has 15 residues. CDR3 bases: TGTGCCAGCAGCTCTAGTGAAGAAATGAACACTGAAGCTTTCTTT. Translating gives CASSSSEEMNTEAFF.

This chain links TRBV19 with TRBJ1-1; 7 bases map to TRBD1. The CDR3 has 15 amino acids. Germline-derived CDR1 and CDR2 are LNHDA and SQIVND (reference sequence). V shed 5 bases, J shed 1 base, and the junction held 7 bases outside the gene matches. The CDR3 here is CASSVTGTENTEAFF. CDR3 DNA sequence: TGTGCCAGTAGTGTTACCGGGACAGAGAACACTGAAGCTTTCTTT.

The chain has TRBV11-2 and TRBJ2-2, with TRBD2 matching 12 bases. In germline, CDR1 is SGHAT, CDR2 FQNNGV. Losses at the gene ends were 1 base for V and 2 bases for J; bases not matched to a gene: 5. The CDR3 spans 18 residues. In DNA form, the CDR3 reads TGTGCCAGCAGCTTAGTTAGACTAGCGGGGGAAAACACCGGGGAGCTGTTTTTT. It is translated as CASSLVRLAGENTGELFF.

The rearrangement joins TRBV4-1 to TRBJ2-2; 8 bases are shared with TRBD1. The CDR3 covers 16 residues. Germline V gene lookup returns CDR1 MGHRA and CDR2 YSYEKL. V lost 1 base, J lost 3 bases, and 4 bases stayed unmatched. The CDR3 sequence is CASSQGAGGYTGELFF. CDR3 coding DNA: TGCGCCAGCAGCCAAGGGGCAGGGGGCTACACCGGGGAGCTGTTTTTT.

This clonotype was seen a handful of times. V and J are TRBV10-3 and TRBJ1-2, with unresolved D. CDR1 is ENHRY and CDR2 is SYGVKD in the germline V gene. The CDR3 spans 14 residues. The germline V and J ends were trimmed by 0 bases and 0 bases, with 5 bases remaining between them. Written as DNA, the CDR3 is TGTGCCATCAGTGAGTCTGGGTCTAACTATGGCTACACCTTC. Translated, it gives CAISESGSNYGYTF.